What follows are 11 T cell receptor beta chains derived from one specimen sequenced in a study of cytomegalovirus exposure and HLA in healthy donors. Researchers ran the PCR with 60 Vbeta and 13 Jbeta primers. The table came from immunoSEQ multiplex PCR; TCRdb's copy has only in-frame clones and leaves some out. The data contain roughly 180,000 clones, around 80% of them singletons. Material for sequencing was PBMCs. These receptor sequences come from a woman aged 30 to 39 in good health and CMV-seropositive.

The J gene is TRBJ1-4, the V gene TRBV5-8; unclear D gene. This CDR3 is built from 16 residues. CDR1 is SGHTS and CDR2 is YDEGEE in the germline V gene. Trimming pared 5 bases from V and 3 bases from J, leaving 17 bases between. The CDR3 sequence: CASRTGRQPSNEKLFF. CDR3 bases: TGTGCCAGCAGGACCGGCAGGCAACCTTCTAATGAAAAACTGTTTTTT.

This clone was observed a single time. The chain has TRBV19 and TRBJ1-4; weak D call: TRBD1 (5 bases). Per germline, CDR1 LNHDA and CDR2 SQIVND (reference sequence). There are 14 residues in the CDR3. The V gene lost 0 bases and the J gene lost 7 bases, with 9 bases spanning the gap. The CDR3 is CASSIDRVTEKLFF. CDR3 bases: TGTGCCAGTAGTATAGACAGGGTAACTGAAAAACTGTTTTTT.

The chain carries TRBV5-1 and TRBJ2-7, with D perhaps matching TRBD2 (6 bases). Per the germline V gene, CDR1 is SGHRS and CDR2 is YFSETQ. Trimming left V 4 bases short and J 7 bases short, with 18 bases between. The CDR3 has 14 residues. The CDR3 loop reads CASSTVGGSGEQYF. The CDR3 DNA reads TGCGCCAGCAGCACCGTCGGAGGGAGCGGAGAGCAGTACTTC. Full variable domain (rest looked up from reference TRBV5-1 and TRBJ2-7): KAGVTQTPRYLIKTRGQQVTLSCSPISGHRSVSWYQQTPGQGLQFLFEYFSETQRNKGNFPGRFSGRQFSNSRSEMNVSTLELGDSALYLCASSTVGGSGEQYFGPGTRLTVT.

This rearrangement joins TRBV14 to TRBJ1-3; possibly TRBD1 for D (6 bases). Germline CDR1 reads SGHDN; CDR2 reads FVKESK. V was trimmed by 1 base and J by 2 bases, leaving 6 bases between them. The CDR3 loop spans 14 amino acids. DNA for the CDR3: TGTGCCAGCAGCCAAGCAGGGGCTGGAAACACCATATATTTT. It is translated as CASSQAGAGNTIYF.

The chain carries TRBV5-1 and TRBJ2-7; 11 bases are a match to TRBD2. Looked up from germline, CDR1 is SGHRS and CDR2 is YFSETQ. The CDR3 sequence is 15 residues long. V was pared by 4 bases and J by 5 bases, with 8 bases of the junction left unmatched. The CDR3 spells CASSETSGIGDEQYF. DNA of the CDR3: TGCGCCAGCAGCGAGACTAGCGGGATTGGGGACGAGCAGTACTTC.

The chain joins TRBV15 to TRBJ1-5; 7 bases match TRBD1. Germline V lookup: CDR1 LNHNV, CDR2 YYDKDF (reference sequence). Trimming removed 0 bases from V and 4 bases from J; junction bases left unmatched: 0. This CDR3 contains 14 residues. The CDR3 here is CATSRDRGNQPQHF. The DNA for the CDR3 is TGTGCCACCAGCAGAGACAGGGGGAATCAGCCCCAGCATTTT.

This sequence joins TRBV6-5 and TRBJ1-4; possibly TRBD1 for D (5 bases). Trimming took off 4 bases at V and 8 bases at J, with 11 bases between the two ends. This CDR3 has 13 amino acids. Germline CDR1 and CDR2: MNHEY and SVGAGI. CDR3 coding DNA: TGTGCCAGCAGTTTGGGCCAGGGAGAAAAACTGTTTTTT. Its protein is CASSLGQGEKLFF.

The chain has TRBV27 and TRBJ2-7; 8 bases agree with TRBD2. CDR1 is MNHEY and CDR2 is SMNVEV in the germline V gene (reference sequence). Trimming took 6 bases from V and 12 from J; bases not matched to a gene: 10. This CDR3 is built from 12 residues. The DNA for the CDR3 is TGTGCCAGCAGCATACGGGGGGGGAGTCCGTACTTC. Translation gives CASSIRGGSPYF.

The chain recombines TRBV5-1 with TRBJ2-3, with 9 bases aligning to TRBD2. The CDR3 is 18 amino acids. Per the germline V gene, CDR1 is SGHRS and CDR2 is YFSETQ. Unmatched junction bases numbered 12, after V lost 0 bases and J lost 4 bases. DNA for the CDR3: TGCGCCAGCAGCTTGGACGGTAGCGGGAGTGGTGGTGCAGATACGCAGTATTTT. Protein sequence: CASSLDGSGSGGADTQYF.

In DNA form, the CDR3 reads TGCAGCGTTGACGGCGGGAGAGGGAATGAGCAGTTCTTC. Translating gives CSVDGGRGNEQFF. This chain joins TRBV29-1 and TRBJ2-1, with TRBD2 matching 7 bases. The V segment lost 3 bases and the J segment 7 bases; nucleotides outside the gene matches: 6. Germline V gives CDR1 SQVTM, CDR2 ANQGSEA. The CDR3 has 13 amino acids.

The table lists this clone with a few counts. This chain uses TRBV6-5 with TRBJ1-1; tentative D call: TRBD1 (5 bases). CDR3 length: 14 residues. V lost 1 base and J 7 bases, leaving 13 bases between the germline ends. Germline lookup yields CDR1 MNHEY and CDR2 SVGAGI. CDR3 sequence (DNA): TGTGCCAGCAGTTACTACGCTCAGGGAATTGAAGCTTTCTTT. The encoded protein is CASSYYAQGIEAFF.